The clone carrying this T cell receptor beta chain was detected only once. The entry originates in a study of cytomegalovirus exposure and HLA in healthy donors. Study details: The 600 to 800 first-cohort repertoires shared a platform with the roughly 110 validation repertoires, as reported in a later analysis.

Donors were drawn from the approximately 120-subject validation cohort, separate from the 666-subject first cohort. Libraries were prepared by immunoSEQ multiplex PCR; TCRdb keeps only in-frame clonotypes and omits some of them. The data hold about 43,000 clones, with around 90% observed a single time. The sequence derives from a man younger than 30 in good health and CMV-seronegative. The sequenced sample consisted of PBMCs.

This CDR3 reads CASSFNGAYEQYF. CDR3 DNA sequence: TGTGCCAGCAGCTTCAACGGAGCCTACGAGCAGTACTTC. The chain couples TRBV5-4 to TRBJ2-5; D unresolved. The tail of the sequence fits TRBJ2-7 better, so the J call may be wrong. There are 13 residues in the CDR3. In germline, CDR1 is SGHNT, CDR2 YYREEE (reference sequence).